This T cell receptor beta chain was found in a study of shared clonotypes between healthy human individuals. The CDR3 contains 15 residues. Germline V CDR1 and CDR2: SGHDT, YYEEEE. Trimming took off 1 base at V and 0 bases at J, with 5 bases between the two ends. The method was immunoSEQ multiplex PCR; TCRdb's version includes in-frame clones alone and lacks a portion of them. The top ten hold approximately 23% of the sample, which has 100,000 or so clones, about 72% seen once. V and J are TRBV5-6 and TRBJ2-6; D is undetermined. The clonotype was recovered from a young woman in good health. The specimen was memory CD8+ T cells sorted from blood. Subset given: CD45RO+ cells pooled with CCR7-negative TemRA cells. Here the CDR3 reads CASSLSSSGANVLTF. The CDR3 nucleotides are TGTGCCAGCAGCTTGTCGTCCTCTGGGGCCAACGTCCTGACTTTC.